This is a list of T cell receptor beta chains from one sample in a study of tumor-infiltrating lymphocytes in localized non-small cell lung cancer. Sequencing was performed with immunoSEQ multiplex PCR; in TCRdb, only in-frame clones are kept and a portion is missing. The profile covers fewer than 20,000 clones, with over 70% appearing a single time and around 5% taken by the ten largest. The specimen was lung tumor tissue. The source is a human donor with non-small cell lung cancer. CDR3s include the opening cysteine and the closing phenylalanine or tryptophan. Each record gives: V gene, D gene, CDR3 length, clone size, J gene, CDR3 DNA, CDR3 protein. The D gene is left open where the match is weak. Rows give clone size only sometimes, using once, few, many, or a class for an expanded clone.

TRBV15	NA	14	NA	TRBJ2-2	TGTGCCACCAGCAGTAACAGGGTGTCCGGGGAGCTGTTTTTT	CATSSNRVSGELFF
TRBV6-6	TRBD1	15	few	TRBJ2-7	TGTGCCAGCAGTAACCCGAGACAGGGTAGCTACGAGCAGTACTTC	CASSNPRQGSYEQYF
TRBV9	NA	15	once	TRBJ2-7	TGTGCCAGCAGCGTAGCACCGCAGGGCTCCTACGAGCAGTACTTC	CASSVAPQGSYEQYF
TRBV5-1	TRBD2	15	NA	TRBJ2-5	TGCGCCAGCAGCTCTAGCGGGATGTACCAAGAGACCCAGTACTTC	CASSSSGMYQETQYF
TRBV19	NA	15	once	TRBJ2-7	TGTGCCAGTAGTATAGTAGGGACACCATCCTACGAGCAGTACTTC	CASSIVGTPSYEQYF
TRBV7-2	TRBD2	14	NA	TRBJ2-7	TGTGCCAGCAGCCCCAATCTAGCGGCCGCCGAGCAGTACTTC	CASSPNLAAAEQYF
TRBV14	NA	13	NA	TRBJ1-2	TGTGCCAGCAGCCAAGCCAGGGCTGGTGGCTACACCTTC	CASSQARAGGYTF
TRBV4-1	TRBD2	16	few	TRBJ2-3	TGCGCCAGCAGCCAAACTAGCGGGGGGGCCTCAGATACGCAGTATTTT	CASSQTSGGASDTQYF
TRBV7-6	NA	15	NA	TRBJ1-6	TGTGCCAGCAGTTCCGGGACCAAGGCTAATTCACCCCTCCACTTT	CASSSGTKANSPLHF
TRBV15	NA	14	NA	TRBJ2-1	TGTGCCACCAGCAGAGGCCGCACGGGCGATGAGCAGTTCTTC	CATSRGRTGDEQFF
TRBV5-8	NA	11	NA	TRBJ2-5	TGTGCCACCCGTTCACGGGAGACCCAGTACTTC	CATRSRETQYF
TRBV5-4	TRBD2	13	NA	TRBJ2-7	TGTGCCAGCAGCAGCTGGACTAGCCCCGAGCAGTACTTC	CASSSWTSPEQYF
TRBV2	NA	11	medium-sized	TRBJ1-2	TGTGCCAGCAGTGAAGTTGGGGGCTACACCTTC	CASSEVGGYTF
TRBV28	NA	10	NA	TRBJ2-3	TGTGCCAGCAGTTTAGTACGGCAGTATTTT	CASSLVRQYF
TRBV19	NA	12	NA	TRBJ2-1	TGTGCCAGTAGTAGCATGGGGAGTGAGCAGTTCTTC	CASSSMGSEQFF
TRBV6-1	NA	15	NA	TRBJ2-6	TGTGCCAGCAGTGTACAGTACTCTGGGGCCAACGTCCTGACTTTC	CASSVQYSGANVLTF
TRBV2	TRBD2	15	NA	TRBJ2-1	TGTGCCAGCAGTGCCGGGACTAGCGGCTACAATGAGCAGTTCTTC	CASSAGTSGYNEQFF
TRBV10-3	NA	14	hyperexpanded	TRBJ1-1	TGTGCCATCACCCCGACGGGGGAGGTCACTGAAGCTTTCTTT	CAITPTGEVTEAFF
TRBV15	NA	12	few	TRBJ1-2	TGTGCCACCAGCAATAGGGTGTCCGGCTACACCTTC	CATSNRVSGYTF
TRBV5-1	NA	14	NA	TRBJ2-7	TGCGCCAGCAGCTTGGGGACAATGAACTACGAGCAGTACTTC	CASSLGTMNYEQYF
TRBV18	NA	13	medium-sized	TRBJ1-2	TGTGCCAGCTCACCGACGGACAGCTATGGCTACACCTTC	CASSPTDSYGYTF
TRBV10-3	TRBD1	13	few	TRBJ1-4	TGTGCCATCAGTGAGGCTTCAGGGGGGAAACTGTTTTTT	CAISEASGGKLFF
TRBV4-2	TRBD2	16	NA	TRBJ2-2	TGTGCCAGCAGCCCGAAGCGGGATACGAACACCGGGGAGCTGTTTTTT	CASSPKRDTNTGELFF
TRBV10-3	NA	12	NA	TRBJ2-7	TGTGCCATCAGTGAGGAGGTCTACGAGCAGTACTTC	CAISEEVYEQYF
TRBV6-6	NA	16	NA	TRBJ1-3	TGTGCCAGCAGTTCCCAGGGACGCGGCGGAGGAAACACCATATATTTT	CASSSQGRGGGNTIYF
TRBV7-3	NA	16	NA	TRBJ2-3	TGTGCCAGCAGCTTAACGGGCAGGGGAAGGACAGATACGCAGTATTTT	CASSLTGRGRTDTQYF
TRBV4-2	NA	15	NA	TRBJ1-1	TGTGCCAGCAGCCAAGATTCGGGGGCGAACACTGAAGCTTTCTTT	CASSQDSGANTEAFF
TRBV7-8	NA	14	NA	TRBJ1-3	TGTGCCAGCAGCAGCAGGGGTCCTGGAAACACCATATATTTT	CASSSRGPGNTIYF
TRBV11-3	TRBD2	18	once	TRBJ2-1	TGTGCCAGCAGCTTAGGGTCCACTAGCGGGGGGGGGATTGATGAGCAGTTCTTC	CASSLGSTSGGGIDEQFF
TRBV27	NA	13	few	TRBJ1-2	TGTGCCAGCAGTTTATATAGGGGCTATGGCTACACCTTC	CASSLYRGYGYTF
TRBV29-1	TRBD1	17	NA	TRBJ2-2	TGCAGCGGGCGAGGGTCTGGGACAGGGACTAACACCGGGGAGCTGTTTTTT	CSGRGSGTGTNTGELFF
TRBV4-2	NA	12	once	TRBJ2-2	TGTGCCAGCAGCCAACCTTCCGGGGAGCTGTTTTTT	CASSQPSGELFF
TRBV4-1	TRBD1	13	medium-sized	TRBJ2-7	TGCGCCAGCAGCCACTACAGGGGAAACGAGCAGTACTTC	CASSHYRGNEQYF
TRBV19	NA	14	NA	TRBJ2-3	TGTGCCAGTACCTCAGGAGGAGGGACAGATACGCAGTATTTT	CASTSGGGTDTQYF
TRBV30	NA	14	few	TRBJ2-2	TGTGCCTGGAGCTCGGACAGCTACACCGGGGAGCTGTTTTTT	CAWSSDSYTGELFF
TRBV5-1	TRBD1	13	NA	TRBJ2-2	TGCGCCAGCAACAGGGGGAACACCGGGGAGCTGTTTTTT	CASNRGNTGELFF
TRBV6-5	NA	14	NA	TRBJ1-1	TGTGCCAGCAGCTGGAGGGGAATGAACACTGAAGCTTTCTTT	CASSWRGMNTEAFF
TRBV5-1	NA	13	NA	TRBJ1-3	TGCGCCAGCAGGGAGCCTCCTGGAAACACCATATATTTT	CASREPPGNTIYF
TRBV20-1	NA	11	NA	TRBJ1-4	TGCAGTGCTCGACGGGATGAAAAACTGTTTTTT	CSARRDEKLFF
TRBV10-3	TRBD2	13	NA	TRBJ2-7	TGTGCCATCAGACTAGCGGGAGGCTACGAGCAGTACTTC	CAIRLAGGYEQYF
TRBV29-1	TRBD1	13	NA	TRBJ1-6	TGCAGCGCGTCCCGGGACAGAAATTCACCCCTCCACTTT	CSASRDRNSPLHF
TRBV7-9	NA	16	NA	TRBJ1-3	TGTGCCAGCAGCTTAGTTAGGCAAAACTCTGGAAACACCATATATTTT	CASSLVRQNSGNTIYF
TRBV7-9	TRBD1	14	NA	TRBJ1-5	TGTGCCAGCAGCTTTTCAGGGGGAGGTCAGCCCCAGCATTTT	CASSFSGGGQPQHF
TRBV7-8	TRBD2	15	NA	TRBJ2-3	TGTGCCAGCAGCTTTAGCGGGGGGGCCGGAGATACGCAGTATTTT	CASSFSGGAGDTQYF
TRBV5-6	TRBD1	16	NA	TRBJ1-5	TGTGCCAGCAGCTCCTGGGGACAGCGGGGGGTTCAGCCCCAGCATTTT	CASSSWGQRGVQPQHF
TRBV7-2	NA	15	NA	TRBJ2-2	TGTGCCAGCAGCTCGGGACATTACAACACCGGGGAGCTGTTTTTT	CASSSGHYNTGELFF
TRBV30	NA	12	once	TRBJ1-2	TGTGCCTGGAGTGCCGGGCCCGGTGGCTACACCTTC	CAWSAGPGGYTF
TRBV7-7	TRBD2	16	NA	TRBJ2-5	TGTGCTAGCAGCTTAGGGACTAGCGGAGGCCCCGAGACCCAGTACTTC	CASSLGTSGGPETQYF
TRBV7-2	NA	14	NA	TRBJ1-1	TGTGCCAGCAGCTTATACGGCATGAACACTGAAGCTTTCTTT	CASSLYGMNTEAFF
TRBV5-6	TRBD2	15	NA	TRBJ2-7	TGTGCCAGCAGCCGAGATCTAGCGGTATCCTACGAGCAGTACTTC	CASSRDLAVSYEQYF
TRBV2	NA	11	once	TRBJ1-6	TGTGCCAGCAGTATGGAATCACCCCTCCACTTT	CASSMESPLHF
TRBV18	NA	15	NA	TRBJ1-1	TGTGCCAGCTCACCACCATCTCAGACGAACACTGAAGCTTTCTTT	CASSPPSQTNTEAFF
TRBV4-3	NA	14	NA	TRBJ1-1	TGCGCCAGCAGCCAGACCTTATCATTTACTGAAGCTTTCTTT	CASSQTLSFTEAFF
TRBV7-2	TRBD1	15	medium-sized	TRBJ2-7	TGTGCCAGCAATGTCCCGGACAGGGTCCCCTACGAGCAGTACTTC	CASNVPDRVPYEQYF
TRBV6-5	NA	13	NA	TRBJ1-2	TGTGCCAGCAGTGCTGGACAGTACTATGGCTACACCTTC	CASSAGQYYGYTF